These 28 T cell receptor beta chains were sequenced from one sample in a study of identical twins. One entry per CDR3 protein results from TCRdb running MiXCR on the 5' RACE reads. Of 200,000 to 250,000 distinct CDR3 sequences listed, 7.5% are singletons. These records were also assigned to another study, of yellow fever vaccine responses in identical twins.

The sample comprised memory (CD45RO+) T cells sorted from blood. Source of these receptors: a woman younger than 35 in good health.

This clonotype showed up many times. The chain has TRBV27 and TRBJ1-5; D remains unclear. Looked up from germline, CDR1 is MNHEY and CDR2 is SMNVEV (reference sequence). Trimming removed 0 bases from V and 0 bases from J, with 6 bases in between. The CDR3 covers 15 residues. CDR3 in amino acids: CASSLSGPSNQPQHF. CDR3 in DNA: TGTGCCAGCAGTTTATCAGGGCCTAGCAATCAGCCCCAGCATTTT.

The chain is built from TRBV29-1 and TRBJ1-2; TRBD1 agrees at 9 bases. Germline V CDR1 and CDR2: SQVTM, ANQGSEA. This CDR3 is built from 13 residues. With 7 bases clipped from V and 7 bases from J, the junction kept 10 bases outside the gene matches. The CDR3 reads CSAPQGARRGYTF. In DNA, the CDR3 is TGCAGCGCACCACAGGGGGCGCGGCGTGGCTACACCTTC.

In this sample, this clonotype turned up many times. V is TRBV20-1 and J is TRBJ2-7, with 7 bases matching TRBD2. Unmatched junction bases numbered 20, after V lost 6 bases and J lost 3 bases. This CDR3 spans 17 amino acids. Germline V CDR1 and CDR2: DFQATT, SNEGSKA (reference sequence). CDR3 DNA: TGCAGTGCCATTAGCGGGCTGAATACCATAAAATACTACGAGCAGTACTTC. Translated: CSAISGLNTIKYYEQYF.

This clonotype was counted at least ten times. V and J are TRBV29-1 and TRBJ1-4; no reliable D call. With 4 bases removed from V and 3 bases from J, the gap between germline ends came to 6 bases. The CDR3 is made up of 12 amino acids. In germline, CDR1 is SQVTM, CDR2 ANQGSEA. The CDR3 region is CSVGQANEKLFF. The CDR3, as DNA: TGCAGCGTTGGTCAGGCTAATGAAAAACTGTTTTTT.

The rearrangement joins TRBV3-1 to TRBJ1-1; no definite D call. The length of the CDR3 is 14 residues. Trimming shortened V by 1 base and J by 0 bases, and 6 bases separated the two germline ends. In germline, CDR1 is LGHDT, CDR2 YNNKEL (reference sequence). Here the CDR3 DNA reads TGTGCCAGCAGCCAAGCGAGACTGAACACTGAAGCTTTCTTT. It codes for CASSQARLNTEAFF. The full variable domain, in which reference TRBV3-1 and TRBJ1-1 provide the parts outside the CDR3, is DTAVSQTPKYLVTQMGNDKSIKCEQNLGHDTMYWYKQDSKKFLKIMFSYNNKELIINETVPNRFSPKSPDKAHLNLHINSLELGDSAVYFCASSQARLNTEAFFGQGTRLTVV.

The chain links TRBV28 to TRBJ2-5; 13 bases map to TRBD2. This CDR3 spans 16 amino acids. The V gene's germline CDR1 is MDHEN and CDR2 SYDVKM. The V gene end was trimmed by 2 bases and the J gene end by 2 bases; junction bases not matched to a gene: 2. The chain's CDR3 is CASSLQGLAGQETQYF. In DNA form, the CDR3 reads TGTGCCAGCAGTTTACAGGGACTAGCGGGGCAAGAGACCCAGTACTTC.

This clonotype was seen many times. The V and J genes are TRBV5-1 and TRBJ2-3; D is possibly TRBD1 (6 bases). The germline V gene has CDR1 SGHRS and CDR2 YFSETQ. V lost 4 bases and J lost 6, with 18 bases in between. This CDR3 is built from 15 residues. The DNA of the CDR3 is TGCGCCAGCAGCCCTGGGACATTTGAGATGGATACGCAGTATTTT. Translated: CASSPGTFEMDTQYF.

This clonotype was detected many times. This chain joins TRBV6-2 or TRBV6-3 and TRBJ2-3, with a weak D call TRBD2 (6 bases). CDR1 and CDR2 from the germline V gene are MNHEY and SVGEGT. This CDR3 spans 15 amino acids. V shed 2 bases and J shed 6 bases, with 15 bases lying between them. CDR3 loop: CASSYRPGRGDTQYF. DNA for the CDR3: TGTGCCAGCAGTTACCGTCCGGGCCGGGGGGATACGCAGTATTTT.

The chain has TRBV7-6 and TRBJ1-1, with 8 bases that match TRBD1. CDR1 and CDR2 (germline): SGHVS, FNYEAQ. The CDR3 totals 15 residues. Trimming took 5 bases from V and 1 from J; bases not matched to a gene: 6. This CDR3 reads CASSLTGQGNTEAFF. CDR3 nucleotide sequence: TGTGCCAGCAGCCTTACCGGACAGGGGAACACTGAAGCTTTCTTT.

The chain employs TRBV10-2 and TRBJ2-3, with unresolved D. The germline gives CDR1 WSHSY, CDR2 SAAADI. V was clipped by 6 bases and J by 2 bases, with 12 bases between them. The CDR3 runs to 14 residues. The CDR3 nucleotides read TGCGCCAGCAGGAGCTTGGGTTACACAGATACGCAGTATTTT. Its translation is CASRSLGYTDTQYF.

This chain joins TRBV2 and TRBJ2-5; 11 bases agree with TRBD2. Per germline, CDR1 SNHLY and CDR2 FYNNEI. The J segment lost 4 bases and the V segment lost 6 bases, leaving 4 bases of the junction unmatched. The CDR3 loop spans 14 amino acids. Here the CDR3 reads CASSATSGGETQYF. CDR3 bases: TGTGCCAGCAGCGCCACTAGCGGGGGAGAGACCCAGTACTTC.

The chain recombines TRBV14 with TRBJ2-7; 12 bases agree with TRBD2. This CDR3 spans 18 amino acids. After removal of 4 bases from V and 2 bases from J, the junction contained 12 bases not matched to a gene. CDR1 and CDR2 from the germline V gene are SGHDN and FVKESK. This CDR3 reads CASSRRTGGLAGTYEQYF. CDR3 DNA sequence: TGTGCCAGCAGCCGCCGGACGGGCGGACTAGCGGGAACCTACGAGCAGTACTTC.

This clonotype showed up just a few times. Possible read error: a much larger clone is one base away. This sequence joins TRBV7-2 and TRBJ2-7; D perhaps matches TRBD1 (6 bases). CDR3 length: 13 amino acids. Germline CDR1 reads SGHTA; CDR2 reads FQGNSA. Trimming removed 5 bases from V and 6 bases from J, with 14 bases in between. The CDR3 reads CASSLEQGCEQYF. The CDR3 region has the DNA TGTGCCAGCAGCCTAGAACAGGGCTGCGAGCAGTACTTC. The full variable domain, its missing parts supplied by reference TRBV7-2 and TRBJ2-7, is GAGVSQSPSNKVTEKGKDVELRCDPISGHTALYWYRQSLGQGLEFLIYFQGNSAPDKSGLPSDRFSAERTGGSVSTLTIQRTQQEDSAVYLCASSLEQGCEQYFGPGTRLTVT.

This clonotype was counted ten times or more. This chain links TRBV20-1 with TRBJ2-7, with 12 positions matching TRBD2. Germline assignment: CDR1 DFQATT and CDR2 SNEGSKA (reference sequence). The J segment lost 7 bases and the V segment lost 7 bases, leaving 2 bases of the junction unmatched. CDR3 length equals 11 residues. The CDR3 protein is CSGLAGEEQYF. The CDR3 DNA sequence: TGCAGTGGACTAGCGGGGGAGGAGCAGTACTTC.

This clonotype was observed a handful of times. The chain links TRBV28 to TRBJ2-3; D is perhaps TRBD2 (7 bases). V was shortened by 10 bases and J by 4 bases, with 21 bases between the two germline ends. Germline V CDR1 and CDR2: MDHEN, SYDVKM. The CDR3 has 15 amino acids. CDR3 region: CATSTGGGGADTQYF. The CDR3 nucleotides read TGTGCCACCTCGACGGGGGGCGGCGGTGCAGATACGCAGTATTTT.

This chain links TRBV3-1 with TRBJ2-1; 11 bases match TRBD2. Germline assignment: CDR1 LGHDT and CDR2 YNNKEL (reference sequence). V trimming: 0 bases; J trimming: 8 bases; junction bases outside the gene matches: 12. There are 18 residues in the CDR3. In DNA, the CDR3 is TGTGCCAGCAGCCAAGAACAGGTAGCGGGAGGGCCTCGCTATGAGCAGTTCTTC. Translated: CASSQEQVAGGPRYEQFF.

This clonotype was recorded many times. The V gene is TRBV7-2, the J gene TRBJ2-3; D gene unclear. V was trimmed by 4 bases and J by 0 bases, leaving 11 bases between them. There are 15 residues in the CDR3. The germline CDR1 and CDR2 sequences are SGHTA and FQGNSA. The CDR3 here is CASSSRHRSTDTQYF. The CDR3 nucleotides read TGTGCCAGCAGCTCCCGACACCGTAGCACAGATACGCAGTATTTT.

This clonotype came up many times. The J gene is TRBJ2-2, the V gene TRBV20-1, with 8 nucleotides matching TRBD2. Trimming took 4 bases from V and 6 from J; bases not matched to a gene: 7. The CDR3 runs to 14 residues. The germline CDR1 and CDR2 sequences are DFQATT and SNEGSKA (reference sequence). The CDR3 coding sequence is TGCAGTGCTAAGGGCGAGCGGGAGCCCGGGGAGCTGTTTTTT. Translating it yields CSAKGEREPGELFF.

This clonotype was recorded a few times. The J gene is TRBJ2-5, the V gene TRBV20-1; 7 bases agree with TRBD1. V shed 0 bases and J 5 bases; nucleotides not matched to a gene: 9. Per germline, CDR1 DFQATT and CDR2 SNEGSKA (reference sequence). This CDR3 has 15 amino acids. The CDR3 DNA reads TGCAGTGCTAGAGATTGGGGGACAGCCGCGGAGACCCAGTACTTC. Residues: CSARDWGTAAETQYF.

There are a few counts of this clonotype. J is TRBJ1-5 and V is TRBV5-5; 8 bases are a match to TRBD1. CDR1 and CDR2 from the germline V gene are SGHKS and YYEKEE (reference sequence). CDR3 size: 15 residues. After removal of 5 bases from V and 0 bases from J, the junction contained 4 bases not matched to a gene. This CDR3 reads CASSSTGASNQPQHF. CDR3 in DNA: TGTGCCAGCAGTTCGACAGGGGCTAGCAATCAGCCCCAGCATTTT.

This clonotype was counted ten times or more. The chain links TRBV20-1 to TRBJ2-5; 9 bases are shared with TRBD1. The CDR3 sequence is 15 residues long. Germline lookup yields CDR1 DFQATT and CDR2 SNEGSKA (reference sequence). J gave up 5 bases and V 6 bases, and 13 bases lay outside the gene matches. The CDR3 here is CSAEPSGTGRETQYF. In DNA form, the CDR3 reads TGCAGTGCCGAACCCTCCGGGACAGGGAGGGAGACCCAGTACTTC.

This clonotype was counted between two and nine times. This sequence joins TRBV24-1 and TRBJ2-5, with TRBD1 identical over 7 bases. Germline CDR1 and CDR2: KGHDR and SFDVKD. The CDR3 covers 16 residues. V lost 1 base and J lost 2; bases outside the gene matches: 6. CDR3 loop: CATSDFQRQGQETQYF. CDR3 bases: TGTGCCACCAGTGATTTTCAACGACAGGGACAAGAGACCCAGTACTTC.

This clonotype was observed at least ten times. The genes are TRBV6-1 and TRBJ2-1; possible D gene TRBD2, 6 bases. Trimming stripped 6 bases from V and 5 bases from J, with 14 bases between. Germline assignment: CDR1 MNHNS and CDR2 SASEGT. The CDR3 sequence is 14 residues long. CDR3 in DNA: TGTGCCAGCAGCGTCCGGGACTTCGACAATGAGCAGTTCTTC. Amino acids: CASSVRDFDNEQFF.

This clonotype was observed at least ten times. The chain is built from TRBV28 and TRBJ1-1; no reliable D call. This CDR3 contains 14 residues. CDR1 MDHEN and CDR2 SYDVKM come from the germline V gene. The germline V and J ends were trimmed by 6 bases and 5 bases, with 16 bases remaining between them. CDR3 coding DNA: TGTGCCAGCAGGGGAGACCGGAGGTGGACTGAAGCTTTCTTT. Its protein is CASRGDRRWTEAFF. Combining the CDR3 with reference TRBV28 and TRBJ1-1 gives the whole variable domain DVKVTQSSRYLVKRTGEKVFLECVQDMDHENMFWYRQDPGLGLRLIYFSYDVKMKEKGDIPEGYSVSREKKERFSLILESASTNQTSMYLCASRGDRRWTEAFFGQGTRLTVV.

V usage is TRBV7-9 and J usage is TRBJ2-2, with D hard to call. From germline, CDR1 is SEHNR and CDR2 FQNEAQ (reference sequence). The CDR3 length is 14 residues. V shed 0 bases and J shed 1 base, with 3 bases lying between them. This CDR3 is CASSLALNTGELFF. CDR3 bases: TGTGCCAGCAGCTTAGCGTTGAACACCGGGGAGCTGTTTTTT.

This clonotype has at least ten counts. The chain carries TRBV5-1 and TRBJ2-1, with 7 bases matching TRBD1. J was trimmed by 2 bases and V by 4 bases; bases with no gene match: 3. Germline assignment: CDR1 SGHRS and CDR2 YFSETQ. This CDR3 region has 14 residues. Here the CDR3 reads CASSVGQAYNEQFF. For the CDR3, the DNA is TGCGCCAGCAGCGTAGGACAGGCCTACAATGAGCAGTTCTTC. The whole variable domain, filled in from reference TRBV5-1 and TRBJ2-1, reads KAGVTQTPRYLIKTRGQQVTLSCSPISGHRSVSWYQQTPGQGLQFLFEYFSETQRNKGNFPGRFSGRQFSNSRSEMNVSTLELGDSALYLCASSVGQAYNEQFFGPGTRLTVL.

In nucleotides, the CDR3 is TGTGCCAGCAGCCGTGACGGACAGAGGGTTGGGTATGGCTACACCTTC. This translates into CASSRDGQRVGYGYTF. V and J are TRBV7-2 and TRBJ1-2; the D gene is possibly TRBD1 (6 bases). Trimming removed 5 bases at V and 5 bases at J, with 21 bases between. The CDR3 is 16 residues long. CDR1 SGHTA and CDR2 FQGNSA come from the germline V gene.

This clonotype was observed at least ten times. The chain carries TRBV5-1 and TRBJ2-1, with D possibly being TRBD2 (5 bases). CDR3 length equals 16 residues. V was trimmed by 1 base and J by 0 bases, leaving 11 bases between them. CDR1 and CDR2 from the germline V gene are SGHRS and YFSETQ. The CDR3 spells CASSLISGSSYNEQFF. CDR3 in DNA: TGCGCCAGCAGCTTGATTTCGGGGAGCTCCTACAATGAGCAGTTCTTC.